This T cell receptor beta chain derives from a study of patients and donors after allogeneic stem cell transplantation. Deletions cut 2 bases from V and 4 bases from J, with 11 bases between. The CDR3 length is 14 residues. The V gene's germline CDR1 is MNHEY and CDR2 SMNVEV (reference sequence). Each CDR3 protein is one row after TCRdb ran MiXCR on the RT-PCR reads. Here the sample spans about a million distinct CDR3 sequences, under 20% being singletons. The receptor was derived from a human donor who was either an allogeneic HSCT recipient or a stem cell or donor lymphocyte infusion donor (not recorded which). It is not recorded whose cells these are; they may come from a transplant donor. What was sequenced was blood, either unsorted or a sorted T cell fraction (not recorded which). J is TRBJ2-5 and V is TRBV27; TRBD2 is a possible D gene (6 bases). As DNA, the CDR3 is TGTGCCAGCAGTTTAGGGGACTCCTTAGAGACCCAGTACTTC. Its translation: CASSLGDSLETQYF.